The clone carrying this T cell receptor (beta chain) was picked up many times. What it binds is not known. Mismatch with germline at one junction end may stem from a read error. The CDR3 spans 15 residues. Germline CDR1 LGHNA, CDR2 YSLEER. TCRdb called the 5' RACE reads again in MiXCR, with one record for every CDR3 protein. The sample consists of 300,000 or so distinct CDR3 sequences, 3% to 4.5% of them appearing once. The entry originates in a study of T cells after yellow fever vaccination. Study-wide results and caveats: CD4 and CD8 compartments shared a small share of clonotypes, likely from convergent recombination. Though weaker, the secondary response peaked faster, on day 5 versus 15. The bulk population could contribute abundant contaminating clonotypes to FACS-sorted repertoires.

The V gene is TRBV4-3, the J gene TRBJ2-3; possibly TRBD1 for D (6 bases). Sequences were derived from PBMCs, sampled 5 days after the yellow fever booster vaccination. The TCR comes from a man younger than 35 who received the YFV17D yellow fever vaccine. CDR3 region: CASSQGAQGTDTQYF. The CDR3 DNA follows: TGTGCCAGCAGCCAAGGGGCCCAGGGGACAGATACGCAGTATTTT.